Given below is one T cell receptor (beta chain) in context. CDR1 MNHEY and CDR2 SVGEGT come from the germline V gene. The CDR3 runs to 18 residues. J lost 2 bases, V lost 7 bases, and 16 bases had no gene match. In TCRdb, the reads were re-called with MiXCR into one record per CDR3 protein. The data contain around 88,000 distinct CDR3 sequences, roughly a third of them singletons. The data originate from a study of type 1 regulatory T cells. Material: CD4+ T cells, either the whole sample or a sorted fraction (not recorded which). The clonotype was recovered from a human donor in good health. The chain has TRBV6-2 or TRBV6-3 and TRBJ2-2; 7 nucleotides match TRBD1. The CDR3 protein is CASTKLRIHRGNTGELFF. The CDR3 DNA reads as TGTGCCAGCACAAAGTTAAGGATCCACAGGGGAAACACCGGGGAGCTGTTTTTT.